This note documents a single T cell receptor (beta chain) sequence. Generated by immunoSEQ multiplex PCR, the TCRdb table keeps only in-frame clones and is missing some. The sample holds about 59,000 clones, approximately 92% seen once. V trimming: 1 base; J trimming: 2 bases; junction bases outside the gene matches: 4. The CDR3 runs 15 residues. CDR1 is SGHVS and CDR2 is FQNEAQ in the germline V gene. These data come from a study of T cell changes during pregnancy in multiple sclerosis. This receptor was obtained from a female donor in good health, enrolled as a control in a pregnancy study. The V gene is TRBV7-8, the J gene TRBJ2-7; TRBD1 matches at 8 bases. Sequenced material: peripheral blood, taken in the second trimester of pregnancy. The CDR3 is CASSLEDRAPYEQYF. Written as DNA, the CDR3 is TGTGCCAGCAGCTTAGAGGACAGGGCCCCCTACGAGCAGTACTTC.